The 15 T cell receptor beta chains below were found in one sample sequenced in a study of cytomegalovirus exposure and HLA in healthy donors. 60 Vbeta and 13 Jbeta primers were used in PCR. Measured with immunoSEQ multiplex PCR; TCRdb has only the in-frame clones, and not every one. Of roughly 140,000 clones in the sample, approximately 9% are singletons; the top ten hold less than 2%. The material sequenced was PBMCs. Every receptor here comes from a male donor in good health and CMV-seronegative.

CDR3 protein: CASSLGTSGSYGYTF. For the CDR3, the DNA is TGTGCCAGCAGTCTAGGGACATCGGGTAGCTATGGCTACACCTTC. V and J are TRBV6-4 and TRBJ1-2, with D possibly matching TRBD1 (6 bases). Trimming pared 5 bases from V and 4 bases from J, leaving 17 bases between. Germline-derived CDR1 and CDR2 are MRHNA and SNTAGT. The CDR3 has 15 residues.

Only a few counts were recorded for this clone. The chain uses TRBV11-3 and TRBJ2-1; 11 nucleotides align to TRBD2. CDR1 and CDR2 (germline): SGHNT, YENEEA. Trimming removed 5 bases from V and 2 bases from J; junction bases left unmatched: 2. The CDR3 has 15 amino acids. In DNA, the CDR3 is TGTGCCAGCAGCCGGACTAGCGGGCCCTACAATGAGCAGTTCTTC. Its translation is CASSRTSGPYNEQFF.

This clone appeared a few times. This rearrangement joins TRBV29-1 to TRBJ2-2, with 9 bases matching TRBD1. In germline, CDR1 is SQVTM, CDR2 ANQGSEA. V was clipped by 4 bases and J by 0 bases; unmatched bases: 6. The CDR3 spans 16 residues. This CDR3 reads CSVAFRDRANTGELFF. The CDR3 region has the DNA TGCAGCGTTGCCTTCAGGGACAGGGCGAACACCGGGGAGCTGTTTTTT.

The V call is TRBV9, the J call TRBJ2-6, with D maybe TRBD1 (6 bases). Between the trimmed V and J ends, which lost 4 bases and 0 bases, there was a span of 20 bases. The CDR3 runs 19 residues. Germline values: CDR1 SGDLS, CDR2 YYNGEE. CDR3 nucleotide sequence: TGTGCCAGCAGCTCCCGAGGAACAGGGCCCAGCTCTGGGGCCAACGTCCTGACTTTC. Residues: CASSSRGTGPSSGANVLTF.

This clone showed up just a few times. This chain uses TRBV19 with TRBJ2-5, with 8 positions matching TRBD2. V shed 5 bases and J 4 bases; nucleotides not matched to a gene: 9. Per germline, CDR1 LNHDA and CDR2 SQIVND (reference sequence). This CDR3 has 15 residues. The CDR3 protein is CASSSSAGATETQYF. In DNA form, the CDR3 reads TGTGCCAGTAGTTCCTCAGCGGGAGCCACAGAGACCCAGTACTTC. Full variable domain (rest looked up from reference TRBV19 and TRBJ2-5): DGGITQSPKYLFRKEGQNVTLSCEQNLNHDAMYWYRQDPGQGLRLIYYSQIVNDFQKGDIAEGYSVSREKKESFPLTVTSAQKNPTAFYLCASSSSAGATETQYFGPGTRLLVL.

This clone was detected a few times. The chain couples TRBV19 to TRBJ2-2; no definite D call. Trimming removed 4 bases at V and 4 bases at J, with 10 bases between. CDR1 and CDR2 (germline): LNHDA, SQIVND (reference sequence). This CDR3 contains 14 residues. CDR3 residues: CASSSKRSTGELFF. The DNA of the CDR3 is TGTGCCAGTAGTAGCAAGAGATCCACCGGGGAGCTGTTTTTT.

Only a few counts were recorded for this clone. The gene calls are TRBV11-2 and TRBJ2-7; 9 nucleotides align to TRBD1. J was trimmed by 3 bases and V by 4 bases; bases with no gene match: 10. From germline, CDR1 is SGHAT and CDR2 FQNNGV. The CDR3 sequence is 16 residues long. Here the CDR3 DNA reads TGTGCCAGCAGCTCCGTCCGGGACAGGGTCCTCTACGAGCAGTACTTC. Its protein product is CASSSVRDRVLYEQYF.

A few counts support this clone. The V gene is TRBV2, the J gene TRBJ2-7, with 9 nucleotides matching TRBD2. Germline V lookup: CDR1 SNHLY, CDR2 FYNNEI. The V segment lost 4 bases and the J segment 3 bases; nucleotides outside the gene matches: 19. The CDR3 sequence is 19 residues long. Here the CDR3 DNA reads TGTGCCAGCAGTGCCCGCGGCCTCGGAATAGCGGGAGAGATCTACGAGCAGTACTTC. Translating it yields CASSARGLGIAGEIYEQYF.

This clone was seen only a few times. CDR3 loop: CAISDSSYEQYF. Written as DNA, the CDR3 is TGTGCCATCAGTGACAGCTCCTACGAGCAGTACTTC. V usage is TRBV10-3 and J usage is TRBJ2-7, with unresolved D. Germline assignment: CDR1 ENHRY and CDR2 SYGVKD. V lost 3 bases to trimming and J lost 0 bases, with 3 bases between them. This CDR3 has 12 amino acids.

The V gene is TRBV4-1, the J gene TRBJ2-1; 12 bases are shared with TRBD1. The CDR3 sequence is 19 residues long. Germline lookup yields CDR1 MGHRA and CDR2 YSYEKL. Trimming took 4 bases from V and 0 from J; bases not matched to a gene: 10. The CDR3 sequence is CASSRNPGQGATSYNEQFF. CDR3 DNA sequence: TGCGCCAGCAGCCGGAACCCGGGACAGGGGGCTACCTCCTACAATGAGCAGTTCTTC.

The chain combines TRBV5-4 with TRBJ1-4; D may be TRBD1 (6 bases). V gave up 10 bases and J gave up 3 bases, with 13 bases separating them. The CDR3 totals 13 residues. Germline loops: CDR1 SGHNT, CDR2 YYREEE (reference sequence). The chain's CDR3 is CAGNDRPNEKLFF. The CDR3 bases are TGTGCCGGGAATGACAGGCCTAATGAAAAACTGTTTTTT.

This clone has a handful of counts. The genes are TRBV4-1 and TRBJ1-1; no definite D call. V was pared by 5 bases and J by 4 bases, with 11 bases between. Germline loops: CDR1 MGHRA, CDR2 YSYEKL. This CDR3 contains 13 residues. DNA of the CDR3: TGCGCCAGCAGCACCGTCAGCGCCACTGAAGCTTTCTTT. Translated: CASSTVSATEAFF.

This clone was counted only a few times. This sequence joins TRBV28 and TRBJ1-5; maybe TRBD1 (5 bases). Germline V lookup: CDR1 MDHEN, CDR2 SYDVKM. CDR3 length equals 18 residues. V dropped 2 bases and J dropped 2 bases, with 19 bases sitting between them. CDR3 region: CASSLSGTEYAGNQPQHF. CDR3 in DNA: TGTGCCAGCAGTTTAAGCGGGACGGAATATGCGGGCAATCAGCCCCAGCATTTT. Full variable domain (rest looked up from reference TRBV28 and TRBJ1-5): DVKVTQSSRYLVKRTGEKVFLECVQDMDHENMFWYRQDPGLGLRLIYFSYDVKMKEKGDIPEGYSVSREKKERFSLILESASTNQTSMYLCASSLSGTEYAGNQPQHFGDGTRLSIL.

Remarks on this clone: At one end the junction does not follow the germline gene, possibly because of a read error. The rearrangement uses TRBV29-1 and TRBJ2-2; TRBD1 matches 8 bases. Germline V gene lookup returns CDR1 SQVTM and CDR2 ANQGSEA. CDR3 length equals 13 residues. The CDR3 is CSVGQANTGELFF. The CDR3 bases are TGCAGCGTGGGACAGGCGAATACCGGGGAGCTGTTTTTT.

This clone was recorded a few times. The CDR3 is CASSLATGAGGRDYGYTF. In DNA form, the CDR3 reads TGTGCCAGCAGCTTAGCCACCGGAGCAGGGGGCAGGGACTATGGCTACACCTTC. The V gene is TRBV7-9, the J gene TRBJ1-2; 8 bases agree with TRBD1. This CDR3 region has 18 residues. Trimming cost V 0 bases and J 3 bases; bases outside gene matches: 12. CDR1 is SEHNR, CDR2 FQNEAQ, per germline (reference sequence).